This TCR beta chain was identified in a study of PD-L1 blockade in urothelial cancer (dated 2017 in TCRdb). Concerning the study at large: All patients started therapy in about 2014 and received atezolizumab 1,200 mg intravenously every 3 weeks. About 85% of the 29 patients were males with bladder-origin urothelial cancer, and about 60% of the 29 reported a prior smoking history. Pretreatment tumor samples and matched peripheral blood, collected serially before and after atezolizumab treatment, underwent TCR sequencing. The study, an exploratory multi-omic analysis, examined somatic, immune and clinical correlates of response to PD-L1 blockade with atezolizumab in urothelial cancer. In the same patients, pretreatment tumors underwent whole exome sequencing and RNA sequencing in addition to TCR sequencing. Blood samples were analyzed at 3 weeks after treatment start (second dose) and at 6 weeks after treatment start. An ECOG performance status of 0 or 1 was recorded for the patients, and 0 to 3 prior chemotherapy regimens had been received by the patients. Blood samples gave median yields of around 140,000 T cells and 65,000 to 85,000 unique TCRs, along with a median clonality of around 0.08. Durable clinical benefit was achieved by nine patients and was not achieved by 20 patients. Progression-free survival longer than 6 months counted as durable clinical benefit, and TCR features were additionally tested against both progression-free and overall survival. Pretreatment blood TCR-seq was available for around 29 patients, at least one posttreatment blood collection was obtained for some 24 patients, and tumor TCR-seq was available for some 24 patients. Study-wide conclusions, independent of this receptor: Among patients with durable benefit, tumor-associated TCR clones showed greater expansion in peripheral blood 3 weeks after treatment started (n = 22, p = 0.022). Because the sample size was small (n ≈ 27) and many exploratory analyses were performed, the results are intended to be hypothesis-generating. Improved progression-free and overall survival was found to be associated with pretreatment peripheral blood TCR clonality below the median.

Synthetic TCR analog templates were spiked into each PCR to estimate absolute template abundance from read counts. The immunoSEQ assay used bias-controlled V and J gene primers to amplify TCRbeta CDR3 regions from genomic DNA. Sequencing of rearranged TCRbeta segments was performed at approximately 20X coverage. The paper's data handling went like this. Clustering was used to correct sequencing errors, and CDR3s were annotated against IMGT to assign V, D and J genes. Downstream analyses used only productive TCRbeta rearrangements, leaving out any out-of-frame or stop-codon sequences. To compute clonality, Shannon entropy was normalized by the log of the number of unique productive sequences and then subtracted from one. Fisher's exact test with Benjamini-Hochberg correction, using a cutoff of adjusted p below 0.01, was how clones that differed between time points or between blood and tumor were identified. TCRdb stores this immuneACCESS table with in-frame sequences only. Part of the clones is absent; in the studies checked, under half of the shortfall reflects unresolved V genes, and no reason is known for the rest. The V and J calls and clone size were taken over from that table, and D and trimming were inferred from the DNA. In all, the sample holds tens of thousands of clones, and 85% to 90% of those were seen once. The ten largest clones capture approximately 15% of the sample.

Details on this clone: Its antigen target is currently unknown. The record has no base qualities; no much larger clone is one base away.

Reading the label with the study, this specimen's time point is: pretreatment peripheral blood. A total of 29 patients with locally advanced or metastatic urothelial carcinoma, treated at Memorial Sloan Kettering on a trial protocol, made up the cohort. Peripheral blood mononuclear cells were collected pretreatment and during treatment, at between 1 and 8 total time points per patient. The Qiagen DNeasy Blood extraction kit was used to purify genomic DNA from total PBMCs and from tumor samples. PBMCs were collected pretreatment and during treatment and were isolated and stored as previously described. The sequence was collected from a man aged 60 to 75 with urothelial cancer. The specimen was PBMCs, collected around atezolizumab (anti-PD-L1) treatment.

Read as DNA, the sequence is TGTGCCACCAGCCCTAACGAGGAGCGGGGGTGGCGACGGACCGGGGAGCTGTTTTTT. It encodes CATSPNEERGWRRTGELFF. This sequence uses TRBV15 and TRBJ2-2; the central 8 bases match TRBD2. Unmatched junction bases come to 19, with V trimmed by 5 bases and J by 5 bases. The CDR3, from cysteine to phenylalanine, totals 19 residues. The CDR3 DNA has 57 bases and is translated from base 1. The germline V gene (reference sequence) sets CDR1 to LNHNV and CDR2 to YYDKDF.